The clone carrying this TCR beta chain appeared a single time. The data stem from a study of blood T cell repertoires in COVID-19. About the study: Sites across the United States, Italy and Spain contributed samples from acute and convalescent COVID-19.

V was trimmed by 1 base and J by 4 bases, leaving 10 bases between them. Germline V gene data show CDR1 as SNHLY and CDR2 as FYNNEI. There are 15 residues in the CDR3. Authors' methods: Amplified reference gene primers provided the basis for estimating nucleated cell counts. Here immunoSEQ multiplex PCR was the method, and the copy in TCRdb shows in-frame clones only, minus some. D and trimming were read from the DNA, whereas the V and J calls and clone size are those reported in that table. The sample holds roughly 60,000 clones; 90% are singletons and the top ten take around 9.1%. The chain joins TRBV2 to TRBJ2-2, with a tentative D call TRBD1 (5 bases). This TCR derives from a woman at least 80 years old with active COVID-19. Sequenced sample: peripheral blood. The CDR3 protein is CASSEGQLTTGELFF. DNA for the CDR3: TGTGCCAGCAGTGAAGGACAGCTGACCACCGGGGAGCTGTTTTTT. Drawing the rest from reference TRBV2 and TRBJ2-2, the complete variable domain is EPEVTQTPSHQVTQMGQEVILRCVPISNHLYFYWYRQILGQKVEFLVSFYNNEISEKSEIFDDQFSVERPDGSNFTLKIRSTKLEDSAMYFCASSEGQLTTGELFFGEGSRLTVL.